The clone carrying this T cell receptor (beta chain) appeared a few times. What it recognizes is unknown. TCRdb reprocessed the reads with MiXCR, giving one entry per CDR3 protein. The sample lists roughly 150,000 distinct CDR3 sequences, roughly a fifth occurring once. The data were taken from a study of T cell repertoires in cytomegalovirus infection. In the study overall: HLA-B-restricted CMV epitopes that are well studied, plus recently identified HLA-C-restricted ones, were used by the study. The study, taken as a whole, reports: HLA-C-restricted TCR beta clonotypes specific for CMV led the ex vivo response.

The receptor comes from a human donor in good health (CMV status not recorded). Some clones in this sample may be carry-over from other donors' samples. Material: CD8+ T cells from cultured PBMCs, obtained from culture after CMV antigen stimulation.

CDR3 region: CASSSSYTDTQYF. The CDR3 DNA sequence: TGTGCCAGCAGCTCCTCTTACACAGATACGCAGTATTTT. This chain uses TRBV7-2 with TRBJ2-3; D remains ambiguous. Deletions cut 4 bases from V and 2 bases from J, with 7 bases between. From germline, CDR1 is SGHTA and CDR2 FQGNSA. The CDR3 covers 13 residues.